These T cell receptor beta chains were read from a single sample in a study of cytomegalovirus exposure and HLA in healthy donors. Produced via immunoSEQ multiplex PCR; TCRdb's table is partial and in-frame only. The table records 150,000 to 200,000 clones, roughly 87% of them present only once. Sequenced: PBMCs. These receptors all stem from a girl less than two years old in good health and CMV-seronegative. Both conserved end residues are part of each CDR3.

CDR3aa: CASSLLSTLTEAFF; len: 14; v_gene: TRBV5-8; j_gene: TRBJ1-1
CDR3aa: CASSLRAPAGSNGYTF; len: 16; v_gene: TRBV9; j_gene: TRBJ1-2
CDR3aa: CASSTAGQGTYEQYF; len: 15; v_gene: TRBV19; j_gene: TRBJ2-7
CDR3aa: CASSPGLANRKQFF; len: 14; v_gene: TRBV10-2; j_gene: TRBJ2-1
CDR3aa: CASSELGSSGNTIYF; len: 15; v_gene: TRBV25-1; j_gene: TRBJ1-3
CDR3aa: CASSEAGEGYGYTF; len: 14; v_gene: TRBV6-1; j_gene: TRBJ1-2
CDR3aa: CASSFGTGTYGYTF; len: 14; v_gene: TRBV6-5; j_gene: TRBJ1-2
CDR3aa: CASSLSSSGTGEQYF; len: 15; v_gene: TRBV7-3; j_gene: TRBJ2-7
CDR3aa: CASSQSSGSWYTGELFF; len: 17; v_gene: TRBV7-2; j_gene: TRBJ2-2
CDR3aa: CASSATGMNTEAFF; len: 14; v_gene: TRBV2; j_gene: TRBJ1-1
CDR3aa: CASSQRGTSGGFPNEQFF; len: 18; v_gene: TRBV4-2; j_gene: TRBJ2-1
CDR3aa: CASSQEKSRGLAGGHEQYF; len: 19; v_gene: TRBV4-2; j_gene: -
CDR3aa: CASSLRGKGYTF; len: 12; v_gene: TRBV11-1; j_gene: TRBJ1-2
CDR3aa: CSVEDNNEQFF; len: 11; v_gene: TRBV29-1; j_gene: TRBJ2-1
CDR3aa: CASSLGGAGTEETQYF; len: 16; v_gene: TRBV13; j_gene: TRBJ2-5
CDR3aa: CASSYGPTREGETQYF; len: 16; v_gene: TRBV6-5; j_gene: TRBJ2-5
CDR3aa: CASSQFSFGTGVDQPQHF; len: 18; v_gene: TRBV4-1; j_gene: TRBJ1-5
CDR3aa: CASSNVLQGAKNIQYF; len: 16; v_gene: TRBV19; j_gene: TRBJ2-4
CDR3aa: CASSQKGVTEAFF; len: 13; v_gene: TRBV4-3; j_gene: TRBJ1-1
CDR3aa: CASSLGLAGGTDTQYF; len: 16; v_gene: TRBV4-3; j_gene: TRBJ2-3
CDR3aa: CASGDTAYEQYF; len: 12; v_gene: TRBV27; j_gene: TRBJ2-7
CDR3aa: CAIRDRGITDTQYF; len: 14; v_gene: TRBV10-3; j_gene: TRBJ2-3
CDR3aa: CAITPTPSSTDTQYF; len: 15; v_gene: TRBV10-3; j_gene: TRBJ2-3
CDR3aa: CASRAEGDTIYF; len: 12; v_gene: TRBV6-1; j_gene: TRBJ1-3